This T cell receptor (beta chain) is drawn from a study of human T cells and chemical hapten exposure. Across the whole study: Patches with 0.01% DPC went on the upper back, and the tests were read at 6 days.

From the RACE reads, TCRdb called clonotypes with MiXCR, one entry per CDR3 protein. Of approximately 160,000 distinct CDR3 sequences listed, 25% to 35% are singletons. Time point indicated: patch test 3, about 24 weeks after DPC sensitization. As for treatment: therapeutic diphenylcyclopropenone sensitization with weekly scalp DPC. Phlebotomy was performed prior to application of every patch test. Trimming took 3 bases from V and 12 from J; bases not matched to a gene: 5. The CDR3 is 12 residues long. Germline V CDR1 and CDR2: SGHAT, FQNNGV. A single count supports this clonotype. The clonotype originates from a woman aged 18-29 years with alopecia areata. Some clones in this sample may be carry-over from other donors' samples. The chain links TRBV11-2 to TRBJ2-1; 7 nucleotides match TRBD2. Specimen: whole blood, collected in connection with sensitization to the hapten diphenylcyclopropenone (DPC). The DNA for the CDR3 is TGTGCCAGCAGCTTCCGGACTAGGAGGCAGTTCTTC. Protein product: CASSFRTRRQFF.